Presented here are 5 T cell receptor beta chains from one specimen sequenced in a study of response to subunit inactivated influenza vaccine. MiXCR, run by TCRdb on the RT-PCR reads, gives a single entry per CDR3 protein. The data show about 500,000 distinct CDR3 sequences, with approximately 15% seen just once and around 3% held by the top ten. This material consisted of CD4+ T cells sorted from PBMCs, taken around 25 months after vaccination. These receptors originate from a man between 50 and 69 years old who received an inactivated influenza vaccine.

In this sample, this clonotype turned up many times. V usage is TRBV5-1 and J usage is TRBJ2-1, with 12 nucleotides matching TRBD2. The germline V gene encodes CDR1 SGHRS and CDR2 YFSETQ. The V and J ends lost 4 bases and 5 bases, in that order; junction bases with no gene match: 7. This CDR3 has 16 residues. The CDR3 reads CASSLGLAGNNNEQFF. In DNA form, the CDR3 reads TGCGCCAGCAGCCTCGGACTAGCGGGGAACAACAATGAGCAGTTCTTC. The full variable domain, with the rest looked up from reference TRBV5-1 and TRBJ2-1, is KAGVTQTPRYLIKTRGQQVTLSCSPISGHRSVSWYQQTPGQGLQFLFEYFSETQRNKGNFPGRFSGRQFSNSRSEMNVSTLELGDSALYLCASSLGLAGNNNEQFFGPGTRLTVL.

The chain has TRBV7-2 and TRBJ2-5, with 8 bases lining up with TRBD2. CDR3 size: 15 residues. Germline V gene data show CDR1 as SGHTA and CDR2 as FQGNSA. V lost 5 bases to trimming and J lost 5 bases; unmatched junction nucleotides: 10. The CDR3 DNA is TGTGCCAGCAGCGTTACTAGCGGAGTGTGGGAGACCCAGTACTTC. This sequence encodes CASSVTSGVWETQYF.

In its sample, this clonotype was seen a few times. This chain joins TRBV30 and TRBJ2-5; D might be TRBD1 (5 bases). V was shortened by 3 bases and J by 4 bases, with 18 bases between the two germline ends. The CDR3 is 15 amino acids. From germline, CDR1 is GTSNPN and CDR2 SVGIG (reference sequence). CDR3 bases: TGTGCCTGGAGCTTCCAGGGTGCGCTTAGAGAGACCCAGTACTTC. Its protein product is CAWSFQGALRETQYF. Drawing the rest from reference TRBV30 and TRBJ2-5, the complete variable domain is SQTIHQWPATLVQPVGSPLSLECTVEGTSNPNLYWYRQAAGRGLQLLFYSVGIGQISSEVPQNLSASRPQDRQFILSSKKLLLSDSGFYLCAWSFQGALRETQYFGPGTRLLVL.

This chain joins TRBV20-1 and TRBJ2-5; 9 bases map to TRBD2. The CDR3 loop spans 13 amino acids. Germline V lookup: CDR1 DFQATT, CDR2 SNEGSKA (reference sequence). The J segment lost 5 bases and the V segment lost 5 bases, leaving 6 bases of the junction unmatched. DNA for the CDR3: TGCAGTGCTCCCGGACTAGCGAGGGAGACCCAGTACTTC. Translation gives CSAPGLARETQYF.

This chain joins TRBV6-1 and TRBJ2-1, with 11 nucleotides matching TRBD2. CDR3 length: 15 residues. Germline CDR1 is MNHNS and CDR2 is SASEGT. V shed 7 bases, J shed 4 bases, and the junction held 6 bases outside the gene matches. The CDR3 loop is CASNVGTSGYNEQFF. In nucleotides, the CDR3 is TGTGCCAGCAATGTTGGGACTAGCGGATACAATGAGCAGTTCTTC.